The sequence of this T cell receptor (beta chain) was determined in a study of blood T cell repertoires in COVID-19. Across the study: The United States, Italy and Spain were the sources of the acute and convalescent COVID-19 samples. T cells, B-cell-depleted T cells, or PBMCs provided the cDNA or gDNA that served as material.

As processed by the authors: Amplification from reference gene primers served as the basis for estimated nucleated cell counts. Clones were sequenced by immunoSEQ multiplex PCR, and TCRdb holds only the in-frame ones, with some missing. V and J calls and clone size are as listed in that table; D and trimming were resolved from the DNA. The sample contains about 120,000 clones, around four fifths of which appear only once. V was cut by 5 bases and J by 13 bases, with 18 bases left in between. Per the germline V gene, CDR1 is SNHLY and CDR2 is FYNNEI. This CDR3 comprises 12 residues. The receptor was isolated from a man in his sixties with acute or convalescent COVID-19. The specimen sequenced was peripheral blood. The rearrangement joins TRBV2 to TRBJ2-7, with a tentative D call TRBD1 (6 bases). The DNA for the CDR3 is TGTGCCAGCAGTCTTCACAGGGCCCGTAATTACTTC. It translates to CASSLHRARNYF.